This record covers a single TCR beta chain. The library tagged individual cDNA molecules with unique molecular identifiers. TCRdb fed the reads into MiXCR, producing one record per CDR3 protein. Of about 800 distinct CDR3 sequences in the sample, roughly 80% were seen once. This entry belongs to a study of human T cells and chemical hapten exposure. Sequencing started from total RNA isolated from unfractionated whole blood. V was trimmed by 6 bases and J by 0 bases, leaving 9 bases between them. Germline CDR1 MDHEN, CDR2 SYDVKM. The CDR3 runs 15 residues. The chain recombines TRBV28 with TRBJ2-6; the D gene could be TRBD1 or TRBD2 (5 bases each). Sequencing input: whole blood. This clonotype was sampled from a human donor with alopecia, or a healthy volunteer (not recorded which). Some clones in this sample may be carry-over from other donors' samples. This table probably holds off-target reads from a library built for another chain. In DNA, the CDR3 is TGTGCCAGCAGAGGGGAGCTCTCTGGGGCCAACGTCCTGACTTTC. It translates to CASRGELSGANVLTF. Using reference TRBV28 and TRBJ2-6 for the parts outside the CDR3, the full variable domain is DVKVTQSSRYLVKRTGEKVFLECVQDMDHENMFWYRQDPGLGLRLIYFSYDVKMKEKGDIPEGYSVSREKKERFSLILESASTNQTSMYLCASRGELSGANVLTFGAGSRLTVL.